This T cell receptor (beta chain) was retrieved from a study of cytomegalovirus exposure and HLA in healthy donors. Whole-study results and caveats: In the roughly 120 validation repertoires, approximately 93% of cluster scores exceeded 0, per a later analysis. Listed as cytomegalovirus-associated were 164 TCR beta chains.

A word on this clone: The antigen is undetermined.

Clones were sequenced by immunoSEQ multiplex PCR, and TCRdb holds only the in-frame ones, with some missing. The sample yields over 200,000 clones, roughly 83% seen once. The CDR3 is 15 amino acids. Germline lookup yields CDR1 SNHLY and CDR2 FYNNEI. V gave up 0 bases and J gave up 7 bases; unmatched junction bases: 5. This chain connects TRBV2 to TRBJ1-2, with TRBD1 matching over 10 bases. The sample comprised PBMCs. This sequence was found in a woman aged 18-29 years in good health and CMV-seronegative. The CDR3, as DNA: TGTGCCAGCAGTGAAGCTCGGACAGGGGGTGGTGGCTACACCTTC. Encoded protein: CASSEARTGGGGYTF.